A selection of T cell receptor beta chains follows, all from one sample in a study of a mutant IDH1 vaccine in newly diagnosed glioma. These TCRs' antigens remain unknown. The method was immunoSEQ multiplex PCR; TCRdb's version includes in-frame clones alone and lacks a portion of them. The repertoire holds approximately 45,000 clones, with approximately 92% as singletons. The input for sequencing was PBMCs, taken from a glioma patient whose treatment included an IDH1 peptide vaccine. Receptors were obtained from a man in his fifties with glioma. CDR3s include the opening cysteine and the closing phenylalanine or tryptophan. D genes are given only for firm matches. A row's size may be missing; if present it is once, few, many or a size class.

clone size	D gene	V gene	J gene	CDR3 DNA	CDR3 protein
-	TRBD2	TRBV10-2	TRBJ2-5	TGCGCCAGCAGTGAAGCGGGACCTCCCGCAACCCAGTACTTC	CASSEAGPPATQYF
-	-	TRBV25-1	TRBJ2-1	TGTGCCAGCAGTGAATTTGGTAGACAAAATGAGCAGTTCTTC	CASSEFGRQNEQFF
-	-	TRBV2	TRBJ1-2	TGTGCCAGCAGTGAAGCTGGGCAGTTTAAAAGTGATAACTATGGCTACACCTTC	CASSEAGQFKSDNYGYTF
-	-	TRBV5-8	TRBJ2-3	TGTGCCAGCAGCTTGGGTGGCAGCTTCACAGATACGCAGTATTTT	CASSLGGSFTDTQYF
-	-	TRBV28	TRBJ2-7	TGTGCCAGCAGTTTAGGTCGCTACGAGCAGTACTTC	CASSLGRYEQYF
-	TRBD1	TRBV6-1	TRBJ2-2	TGTGCCAGCAGTGACCGGGACAGGGGGTATCTTACCGGGGAGCTGTTTTTT	CASSDRDRGYLTGELFF
-	TRBD1	TRBV7-3	TRBJ1-1	TGTGCCAGCAGCTGGGACAGGGCGGCCACTGAAGCTTTCTTT	CASSWDRAATEAFF
-	-	TRBV6-5	TRBJ1-1	TGTGCCAGCAGTTACGACAGGGAAGCTTTCTTT	CASSYDREAFF
-	-	TRBV6-1	TRBJ2-1	TGTGCCAGCAGTGACGACACATCAAACTACAATGAGCAGTTCTTC	CASSDDTSNYNEQFF
-	TRBD1	TRBV11-1	TRBJ2-6	TGTGCCAGCAGCTTAGAAGGACAGGTTCGACCCTCTGGGGCCAACGTCCTGACTTTC	CASSLEGQVRPSGANVLTF
-	-	TRBV7-6	TRBJ1-1	TGTGCCAGCAGCTGGGGGAGCGGCCCGAACACTGAAGCTTTCTTT	CASSWGSGPNTEAFF
once	TRBD1	TRBV2	TRBJ1-4	TGTGCCAGCACGGGACAGGCGAAGGAAAAACTGTTTTTT	CASTGQAKEKLFF
-	-	TRBV6-6	TRBJ2-1	TGTGCCAGCAGCCCCGGGGGAAGCTCCTACAATGAGCAGTTCTTC	CASSPGGSSYNEQFF
once	TRBD1	TRBV19	TRBJ1-2	TGTGCCAGTAGTAGTCAGGGGGTCGACTATGGCTACACCTTC	CASSSQGVDYGYTF
-	TRBD2	TRBV5-4	TRBJ2-3	TGTGCCAGCAGCGGCGGGGGGGTCACAGATACGCAGTATTTT	CASSGGGVTDTQYF
once	TRBD1	TRBV30	TRBJ2-3	TGTGCCTGGACCCCCGAGACAGGGATCACAGATACGCAGTATTTT	CAWTPETGITDTQYF
-	-	TRBV28	TRBJ1-2	TGTGCCAGCACCAAAGGTGGGGGTGGCTACACCTTC	CASTKGGGGYTF
-	TRBD1	TRBV27	TRBJ1-1	TGTGCCAGCAGTCTTACACCGGGACAGAGTAACGTTTTGGGCACTGAAGCTTTCTTT	CASSLTPGQSNVLGTEAFF
-	TRBD1	TRBV4-3	TRBJ1-2	TGCGCCAGCAGCCAAGGTTCCAGGGGGAGCTATGGCTACACCTTC	CASSQGSRGSYGYTF
-	-	TRBV6-1	TRBJ2-7	TGTGCCAGCAGTGCGGGTGACTCATCCTACGAGCAGTACTTC	CASSAGDSSYEQYF
-	-	TRBV4-3	TRBJ1-4	TGCGCCAGCAGCCAAGATCGGCTAGGTGGAGGAGGGCTCGGAAAACTGTTTTTT	CASSQDRLGGGGLGKLFF
once	-	TRBV29-1	TRBJ1-2	TGCAGCGTTGAAGATGGCTACACCTTC	CSVEDGYTF
-	TRBD1	TRBV5-1	TRBJ2-7	TGCGCCAGCAGCAATCATCAGACAGGGACCGGGGAGCAGTACTTC	CASSNHQTGTGEQYF
-	TRBD2	TRBV7-8	TRBJ2-7	TGTGCCAGCAGCTTAGTAGGGAGACTAGCGGGAGGAAGCTACGAGCAGTACTTC	CASSLVGRLAGGSYEQYF
-	TRBD2	TRBV7-2	TRBJ2-7	TGTGCCAGCAGCTTAGTGTCTAGCGGGAGCTACGAGCAGTACTTC	CASSLVSSGSYEQYF
-	-	TRBV7-9	TRBJ1-5	TGTGCCAGCAGCTCCCTGGGCAATCAGCCCCAGCATTTT	CASSSLGNQPQHF
-	-	TRBV2	TRBJ1-5	TGTGCCAGCAGTACGCTTAATCAGCCCCAGCATTTT	CASSTLNQPQHF
once	-	TRBV19	TRBJ1-1	TGTGCCAGTAGTTCCAGCTTTCTTGAAGCTTTCTTT	CASSSSFLEAFF
-	-	TRBV19	TRBJ2-7	TGTGCCAGTAGTATGGGAGTAGGGAGCTCCTACGAGCAGTACTTC	CASSMGVGSSYEQYF
-	-	TRBV19	TRBJ1-1	TGTGCCAGTAGTATTCTGCCTGGGGACTCGCGTGTTAACACTGAAGCTTTCTTT	CASSILPGDSRVNTEAFF
-	-	TRBV20-1	TRBJ1-2	TGCAGTGCTAATCGGGGAGATGGCTACACCTTC	CSANRGDGYTF
-	-	TRBV10-3	TRBJ1-6	TGTGCCATCAGTAGACAGGATCCAGCTTCACCCCTCCACTTT	CAISRQDPASPLHF
few	TRBD1	TRBV7-2	TRBJ1-5	TGTGCCAGCAGCCCGGGGACAGGGGGCCAGCCCCAGCATTTT	CASSPGTGGQPQHF
-	-	TRBV7-3	TRBJ2-2	TGTGCCAGCGGCCAGCGGGCGAACACCGGGGAGCTGTTTTTT	CASGQRANTGELFF
-	-	TRBV5-4	TRBJ1-2	TGTGCCAGCAGCTTGGACTGGAACTATGGCTACACCTTC	CASSLDWNYGYTF
-	TRBD1	TRBV2	TRBJ1-5	TGTGCCAGCAGCGATAGGACAGGGGGCAATCAGCCCCAGCATTTT	CASSDRTGGNQPQHF
-	TRBD1	TRBV9	TRBJ1-2	TGTGCCAGCAGCGCCAGACAGGGGACATACCATGGCTACACCTTC	CASSARQGTYHGYTF
-	-	TRBV7-2	TRBJ2-7	TGTGCCAGCAGCTTGGGTTCGAACCCCTACGAGCAGTACTTC	CASSLGSNPYEQYF
-	-	TRBV27	TRBJ2-1	TGTGCCAGCAGTGCCCGATGGGACCCCAGATACAATGAGCAGTTCTTC	CASSARWDPRYNEQFF
-	-	TRBV4-3	TRBJ2-7	TGCGCCAGCAGCCCGTCGGACGGGCGCGAGCAGTACTTC	CASSPSDGREQYF
-	-	TRBV6-1	TRBJ2-2	TGTGCCAGCAGTGAAGGGGGTACCGGGGAGCTGTTTTTT	CASSEGGTGELFF
-	-	TRBV5-1	TRBJ2-4	TGCGCCAGCAGCTCCCCCGGCGCCAAAAACATTCAGTACTTC	CASSSPGAKNIQYF
-	-	TRBV14	TRBJ2-2	TGTGCCAGCAGCCAACTAGCCGTAGGCACCGGGGAGCTGTTTTTT	CASSQLAVGTGELFF
-	-	TRBV6-1	TRBJ2-3	TGTGCCAGCAGTGAAGGGGTGGGTCGGACCACAGATACGCAGTATTTT	CASSEGVGRTTDTQYF
-	TRBD2	TRBV11-2	TRBJ2-7	TGTGCCAGCAGCCAGTGGGGGGGGTCCTACGAGCAGTACTTC	CASSQWGGSYEQYF
-	-	TRBV27	TRBJ1-5	TGTGCCAGCGCAAAGGGTTCGCTTCAGCCCCAGCATTTT	CASAKGSLQPQHF
-	TRBD2	TRBV11-2	TRBJ2-3	TGTGCCAGCAGCTTCAGCGGGAGTAGTGCAGATACGCAGTATTTT	CASSFSGSSADTQYF
-	TRBD1	TRBV18	TRBJ1-1	TGTGCCAGCTCACCGCCCTTGAGGACAGGGGGCAACACTGAAGCTTTCTTT	CASSPPLRTGGNTEAFF
-	-	TRBV28	TRBJ1-2	TGTGCCAGCAGTCCACCTTCCTCTACCTATGGCTACACCTTC	CASSPPSSTYGYTF
-	TRBD2	TRBV7-2	TRBJ2-1	TGTGCCAGCAGCTTATCGGCAGGGACTACATACAATGAGCAGTTCTTC	CASSLSAGTTYNEQFF
-	-	TRBV9	TRBJ1-3	TGTGCCAGCAGCCCTCAGAGGGGTGCCCATGGAAACACCATATATTTT	CASSPQRGAHGNTIYF